This T cell receptor (beta chain) was profiled in a study of blood T cell repertoires in COVID-19. Study at large: Acute and convalescent COVID-19 specimens originated in the United States, Italy and Spain. T cells, B-cell-depleted T cells, or PBMCs supplied cDNA or gDNA.

Participants were aged 18 to 89 years from 20 to 30 US areas. Participant-reported clinical history was the basis for cohort assignment. Clones were sequenced by immunoSEQ multiplex PCR, and TCRdb holds only the in-frame ones, with some missing. The table lists about 170,000 clones, around 83% of them singletons. V shed 2 bases and J 5 bases; nucleotides not matched to a gene: 8. CDR3 length: 15 residues. Looked up from germline, CDR1 is MDHEN and CDR2 is SYDVKM. This chain links TRBV28 with TRBJ2-7, with TRBD2 matching over 8 bases. The sequenced sample was PBMCs or T cells enriched from blood (not recorded which). This TCR derives from a woman between 50 and 59 years old in a cohort exposed to, infected with or recovered from COVID-19 (not recorded which). CDR3 nucleotide sequence: TGTGCCAGCAGTTTACCCGGGACTAGTGGCCACGAGCAGTACTTC. Protein sequence: CASSLPGTSGHEQYF.